This is a list of T cell receptor beta chains from one sample in a study of OX40 agonist ivuxolimab in advanced cancers. Produced via immunoSEQ multiplex PCR; TCRdb's table is partial and in-frame only. The data show over 20,000 clones, approximately 85% seen once. The input for sequencing was CD4+ or CD8+ T cells sorted from blood, taken in a trial of the OX40 agonist ivuxolimab. The origin of the receptors is an adult with an advanced solid tumor such as melanoma, head and neck, liver or kidney cancer. The CDR3 runs from the conserved cysteine through the conserved F or W. D genes are given only for firm matches. Rows may omit the clone size; those that give it use once, few, many or a size class.

abundance,d_gene,v_gene,j_gene,CDR3aa,CDR3nt
.,.,TRBV7-6,TRBJ2-7,CASSLEDQAYEQYF,TGTGCCAGCAGCTTAGAGGACCAAGCCTACGAGCAGTACTTC
once,.,TRBV11-1,TRBJ2-1,CASTPYTSSYNEQFF,TGTGCCAGCACCCCGTATACGAGCTCCTACAATGAGCAGTTCTTC
once,TRBD1,TRBV6-6,TRBJ2-7,CASSTAGTGSYEQYF,TGTGCCAGCAGTACGGCCGGGACAGGGTCCTACGAGCAGTACTTC
once,.,TRBV27,TRBJ2-3,CASSFTRDTQYF,TGTGCCAGCAGTTTTACTAGGGATACGCAGTATTTT
.,.,TRBV27,TRBJ1-1,CASSPQFRDLDTEAFF,TGTGCCAGCAGTCCACAATTTAGGGATTTAGACACTGAAGCTTTCTTT
.,.,TRBV25-1,TRBJ1-1,CACSPGGTEAFF,TGTGCCTGTAGCCCCGGCGGGACTGAAGCTTTCTTT
.,TRBD2,TRBV6-1,TRBJ2-7,CASRGLAETYEQYF,TGTGCCAGCAGGGGACTAGCGGAAACCTACGAGCAGTACTTC
once,TRBD2,TRBV27,TRBJ2-3,CASSFSGGGAGGYTDTQYF,TGTGCCAGCAGTTTCTCGGGGGGTGGGGCCGGGGGTTACACAGATACGCAGTATTTT
.,.,TRBV6-6,TRBJ2-1,CASSYLSPDGEQFF,TGTGCCAGCAGTTACTTATCACCGGATGGTGAGCAGTTCTTC
.,.,TRBV19,TRBJ2-7,CASSISRAPSYEQYF,TGTGCCAGTAGTATATCTAGGGCGCCCTCCTACGAGCAGTACTTC
.,.,TRBV19,TRBJ2-7,CASSMGATYEQYF,TGTGCCAGTAGCATGGGGGCAACCTACGAGCAGTACTTC
few,.,TRBV9,TRBJ2-3,CASSVESAADTQYF,TGTGCCAGCAGCGTAGAGAGCGCCGCGGATACGCAGTATTTT
medium-sized,.,TRBV5-1,TRBJ1-1,CASSLVPPDMNTEAFF,TGCGCCAGCAGCTTGGTCCCGCCGGACATGAACACTGAAGCTTTCTTT
.,.,TRBV2,TRBJ1-5,CASSRQENSNQPQHF,TGTGCCAGCAGTAGACAGGAGAATAGCAATCAGCCCCAGCATTTT
.,TRBD1,TRBV5-8,TRBJ1-4,CASSKRTGATNEKLFF,TGTGCCAGCAGCAAACGGACAGGGGCAACTAATGAAAAACTGTTTTTT
once,.,TRBV11-2,TRBJ2-3,CASSSAEGATDTQYF,TGTGCCAGCAGCTCCGCGGAGGGGGCAACAGATACGCAGTATTTT
few,.,TRBV21-1,TRBJ2-7,CASSKEQGGGIEQYF,TGTGCCAGCAGCAAAGAGCAGGGGGGAGGGATTGAGCAGTACTTC
few,.,TRBV27,TRBJ2-1,CASSVIGNEQFF,TGTGCCAGCAGTGTGATCGGCAATGAGCAGTTCTTC
.,TRBD2,TRBV9,TRBJ2-1,CASSVGKAGGQFF,TGTGCCAGCAGCGTAGGAAAAGCGGGAGGCCAGTTCTTC
.,.,TRBV6-6,TRBJ2-7,CASSVSDGFNEQYF,TGTGCCAGCAGTGTCTCGGACGGATTTAACGAGCAGTACTTC
.,TRBD1,TRBV7-6,TRBJ2-1,CASSQRTGTNSYNEQFF,TGTGCCAGCAGCCAAAGGACAGGGACCAATTCCTACAATGAGCAGTTCTTC
.,.,TRBV11-3,TRBJ1-1,CASSRGGFTEAFF,TGTGCCAGCAGCAGAGGGGGGTTCACTGAAGCTTTCTTT
.,.,TRBV15,TRBJ2-5,CATSREWSYQETQYF,TGTGCCACCAGCAGAGAGTGGTCCTACCAAGAGACCCAGTACTTC
.,.,TRBV5-5,TRBJ2-2,CASSPFLGLNTGELFF,TGTGCCAGCAGCCCATTTCTCGGACTGAACACCGGGGAGCTGTTTTTT
.,.,TRBV9,TRBJ2-7,CASSVAGYPYEQYF,TGTGCCAGCAGCGTAGCAGGATACCCCTACGAGCAGTACTTC
.,.,TRBV6-5,TRBJ2-7,CASSYGSIYEQYF,TGTGCCAGCAGTTATGGCAGTATATACGAGCAGTACTTC
.,.,TRBV5-1,TRBJ1-3,CASRAQGSGNTIYF,TGCGCCAGCAGGGCACAGGGTTCGGGAAACACCATATATTTT
.,TRBD1,TRBV27,TRBJ1-4,CASSSPGGREKLFF,TGTGCCAGCAGTTCCCCAGGGGGTCGGGAAAAACTGTTTTTT
.,TRBD2,TRBV27,TRBJ2-1,CASSPRTSGKDEQFF,TGTGCCAGCAGTCCAAGGACTAGCGGGAAGGATGAGCAGTTCTTC
few,TRBD2,TRBV11-3,TRBJ2-3,CASSPDTSGRAPPDTQYF,TGTGCCAGCAGCCCTGATACTAGCGGGAGGGCCCCGCCAGATACGCAGTATTTT
.,TRBD1,TRBV7-9,TRBJ2-7,CASSLGGTGLLEQYF,TGTGCCAGCAGCTTAGGGGGGACAGGGCTTCTCGAGCAGTACTTC
few,.,TRBV9,TRBJ1-5,CASSPTDSLNQPQHF,TGTGCCAGCAGCCCGACGGACAGTCTCAATCAGCCCCAGCATTTT
medium-sized,.,TRBV25-1,TRBJ2-5,CASSERGHQETQYF,TGTGCCAGCAGTGAGCGGGGCCACCAAGAGACCCAGTACTTC
.,TRBD1,TRBV5-1,TRBJ1-1,CASSWGTGMNTEAFF,TGCGCCAGCAGCTGGGGGACAGGAATGAACACTGAAGCTTTCTTT